This paragraph reports one T cell receptor beta chain. With 5 bases removed from V and 2 bases from J, the gap between germline ends came to 10 bases. Germline V CDR1 and CDR2: WNHNN, SYGVQD (reference sequence). The CDR3 spans 14 residues. This entry is derived from a study of blood T cell repertoires in COVID-19. Study details: Donors in the United States, Italy and Spain gave samples during acute or convalescent COVID-19.

Assignment of participants to cohorts was predicated upon participant-reported clinical history. Authors' analysis steps: Nucleated cell number was recorded as an estimate derived from reference gene primer amplification. Profiling relied on immunoSEQ multiplex PCR, and the TCRdb table lists in-frame clones only, not all of them. V and J calls and clone size are copied from that table; D and trimming were computed from the DNA. The sample contains 200,000 or so clones, 85% to 90% of which appear only once. V usage is TRBV10-1 and J usage is TRBJ1-5; no clear D. This clonotype originated in a woman aged 18-29 years in a cohort exposed to, infected with or recovered from COVID-19 (not recorded which). The sample taken for sequencing was PBMCs or T cells enriched from blood (not recorded which). The CDR3 DNA is TGCGCCAGCAGTATTCCCGGGGGCAATCAGCCCCAGCATTTT. Protein: CASSIPGGNQPQHF.